This TCR beta chain was profiled in a study of blood T cell repertoires in COVID-19. Across the whole study: T cells, B-cell-depleted T cells, or PBMCs supplied cDNA or gDNA.

Trimming took 2 bases from V and 7 from J, leaving 12 bases between them. Germline loops: CDR1 MNHEY, CDR2 SMNVEV (reference sequence). CDR3 length equals 15 residues. Only in-frame clones appear in the TCRdb table, and some are missing; sequencing was by immunoSEQ multiplex PCR. Of under 250,000 clones in the sample, around 86% were seen once. Sequenced: peripheral blood. This chain links TRBV27 with TRBJ1-6; D is undetermined. The TCR comes from a woman aged 55-75 years who had recovered from COVID-19. CDR3 residues: CASSLKGAGNSPLHF. CDR3 nucleotide sequence: TGTGCCAGCAGTTTAAAAGGCGCGGGGAATTCACCCCTCCACTTT.